The source of this TCR beta chain is a study of metastatic and nonmetastatic thyroid tumors. Overall study: The comparison covered peripheral blood and tumor or nodule tissue in malignant and benign thyroid patients.

The CDR3 runs to 15 residues. Germline assignment: CDR1 KGHSH and CDR2 LQKENI. Per the authors' pipeline: CDR3 was compared across clinicopathological groups, and the resulting differences were used to build a distant-metastasis classifier for papillary thyroid cancer. TCRdb reprocessed the PCR reads using MiXCR. The V and J calls here are based on TCRdb, not the publication. The repertoire has 26,000 or so clones, roughly 15% of them found once; the top ten carry roughly 6.6%. No treatment had been given to any patient before thyroid surgery. This clone was detected only a few times. No antigen is known for it. Its ends do not fully match the called genes, so a read error is possible. Overall study findings and caveats: Patients with malignant thyroid tumors reportedly had significantly higher TCR beta diversity than those with benign nodules, in blood and tumor.

The chain is built from TRBV18 and TRBJ1-2; maybe TRBD1 (5 bases). Sequencing used blood. The TCR was taken from a male donor with papillary thyroid cancer or a benign thyroid nodule (not recorded which). Some clones in this sample may be carry-over from other donors' samples. For the CDR3, the DNA is TGTGCCAGCTCACCACAGGGACGGAAGCAAGAAGGCTACACATTC. Translation gives CASSPQGRKQEGYTF.